These 3 T cell receptor beta chains share one sample of origin, sequenced in a study of blood T cells in healthy people across ages. Then a second PCR, running roughly 7 to 11 cycles, was carried out with a sample-barcoded 5' primer and a J-beta primer mix. TCRdb analysed the 5' RACE reads with MiXCR anew, one entry per CDR3 protein. The sample consists of 800,000 or so distinct CDR3 sequences, around 62% of them appearing once. Specimen: blood. Receptor source: a man aged 25 to 45 in good health.

This chain uses TRBV20-1 with TRBJ2-4; tentative D call: TRBD2 (5 bases). Germline V gives CDR1 DFQATT, CDR2 SNEGSKA (reference sequence). V lost 3 bases and J lost 13, with 10 bases in between. The CDR3 consists of 10 residues. The CDR3 is CSARKEEQYF. The CDR3 DNA follows: TGCAGTGCTAGGAAGGAGGAGCAGTACTTC.

This clonotype was recorded only once. The chain is built from TRBV5-6 and TRBJ1-2; no clear D. The V gene's germline CDR1 is SGHDT and CDR2 YYEEEE. CDR3 length: 14 residues. The V end was cut by 6 bases, the J end by 4 bases, with 16 bases between. The CDR3 nucleotides read TGTGCCAGCACCAGTGAGGGTGGAGGCTATGGCTACACCTTC. Its protein is CASTSEGGGYGYTF.

The chain couples TRBV15 to TRBJ2-4; 8 bases fit TRBD1. V lost 5 bases and J lost 8; bases outside the gene matches: 11. The CDR3 sequence is 15 residues long. Germline CDR1 is LNHNV and CDR2 is YYDKDF (reference sequence). This chain's CDR3 is CATSPAGTGGDIQYF. In DNA form, the CDR3 reads TGTGCCACCAGCCCGGCAGGGACAGGAGGGGACATTCAGTACTTC. The variable domain in full, completed from reference TRBV15 and TRBJ2-4, reads DAMVIQNPRYQVTQFGKPVTLSCSQTLNHNVMYWYQQKSSQAPKLLFHYYDKDFNNEADTPDNFQSRRPNTSFCFLDIRSPGLGDTAMYLCATSPAGTGGDIQYFGAGTRLSVL.